The 22 T cell receptor beta chains below come from one sample, sequenced in a study of CD8 T cells in Susac syndrome. An input of 0.5 to 1 ug of RNA was subjected to reverse transcription using random hexamers. TCRdb passed the immunoSEQ multiplex PCR reads through MiXCR, listing each CDR3 protein once. The table has around 180,000 distinct CDR3 sequences, 94% seen once. What was sequenced was CD4+ T cells from PBMCs. The receptors originated from a human donor with Susac syndrome.

The chain is built from TRBV6-2 or TRBV6-3 and TRBJ1-1, with unresolved D. V was clipped by 5 bases and J by 4 bases, with 17 bases between them. The germline CDR1 and CDR2 sequences are MNHEY and SVGEGT. This CDR3 contains 15 residues. CDR3 in DNA: TGTGCCAGCAGTCAGCACGGTATGGAGGGCACTGAAGCTTTCTTT. Translation: CASSQHGMEGTEAFF.

The chain couples TRBV20-1 to TRBJ1-5; perhaps TRBD1 as D (5 bases). Trimming cost V 6 bases and J 8 bases, with 20 bases left between them. CDR3 size: 14 residues. CDR1 is DFQATT and CDR2 is SNEGSKA in the germline V gene (reference sequence). As DNA, the CDR3 is TGCAGTGCGTCGAGGGCTTGGGGAGGGGAGCCCCAGCATTTT. This translates into CSASRAWGGEPQHF.

Turning to this clonotype: One end of the junction fails to match germline, which may point to a read error. The chain is built from TRBV7-3 and TRBJ2-2; D not certain. This CDR3 has 15 residues. The germline V gene encodes CDR1 SGHTA and CDR2 FQGTGA. The CDR3 region is CASRLTTAFSGELFF. The CDR3 coding sequence is TGTGCCAGCAGATTAACTACCGCGTTTTCCGGGGAGCTGTTTTTT.

This clonotype was recorded only once. The rearrangement joins TRBV20-1 to TRBJ2-4; TRBD1 aligns across 8 bases. The CDR3 loop spans 16 amino acids. Germline V gene data show CDR1 as DFQATT and CDR2 as SNEGSKA (reference sequence). Unmatched junction bases numbered 9, after V lost 2 bases and J lost 3 bases. CDR3 in amino acids: CSARNNGQGFKNIQYF. The CDR3 DNA reads as TGCAGTGCTAGAAATAACGGACAGGGCTTCAAAAACATTCAGTACTTC.

V usage is TRBV7-2 and J usage is TRBJ2-7, with D tentatively TRBD1 (5 bases). CDR3 length: 15 residues. CDR1 SGHTA and CDR2 FQGNSA come from the germline V gene. V was shortened by 1 base and J by 0 bases, with 10 bases between the two germline ends. CDR3 region: CASSLGQGYSYEQYF. The CDR3 DNA sequence: TGTGCCAGCAGCTTAGGGCAGGGCTACTCCTACGAGCAGTACTTC.

The chain links TRBV9 to TRBJ2-5, with 12 bases matching TRBD1. Germline V CDR1 and CDR2: SGDLS, YYNGEE. V lost 4 bases and J lost 3; bases outside the gene matches: 7. The CDR3 runs to 16 residues. The CDR3 here is CASSSRDRGREETQYF. CDR3 in DNA: TGTGCCAGCAGCTCGCGGGACAGGGGGCGCGAAGAGACCCAGTACTTC.

V gene TRBV19 combines with J gene TRBJ2-7; D is possibly TRBD1 or TRBD2 (5 bases each). V was cut by 4 bases and J by 3 bases, with 13 bases left in between. The germline V gene has CDR1 LNHDA and CDR2 SQIVND (reference sequence). The CDR3 is 14 amino acids. CDR3 sequence (DNA): TGTGCCAGTAGTAGAGAGGGACGGAACTACGAGCAGTACTTC. Translation: CASSREGRNYEQYF.

V usage is TRBV7-8 and J usage is TRBJ2-7; D unresolved. The V gene lost 5 bases and the J gene lost 3 bases, with 11 bases spanning the gap. In germline, CDR1 is SGHVS, CDR2 FQNEAQ. The CDR3 consists of 13 residues. The CDR3 DNA reads TGTGCCAGCAGCCAGATCCTTTTCTACGAGCAGTACTTC. Translation: CASSQILFYEQYF.

This clonotype was counted a single time. V usage is TRBV24-1 and J usage is TRBJ1-1; D is perhaps TRBD1 (5 bases). This CDR3 region has 13 residues. Trimming removed 7 bases from V and 1 base from J, with 9 bases in between. CDR1 is KGHDR, CDR2 SFDVKD, per germline. The CDR3 DNA reads as TGTGCCACCAGAGGGACCGCGAACACTGAAGCTTTCTTT. The encoded protein is CATRGTANTEAFF.

The V call is TRBV5-1, the J call TRBJ2-2, with D possibly TRBD1 on 6 matching bases. Trimming removed 0 bases from V and 5 bases from J, with 11 bases in between. There are 15 residues in the CDR3. Germline values: CDR1 SGHRS, CDR2 YFSETQ. CDR3 amino acids: CASSLGYRETGELFF. The CDR3, as DNA: TGCGCCAGCAGCTTGGGCTACAGGGAGACCGGGGAGCTGTTTTTT.

The CDR3 here is CASSKAAATGEASGYTF. Here the CDR3 DNA reads TGTGCCAGCAGCAAAGCCGCGGCGACAGGGGAGGCGAGTGGCTACACCTTC. The rearrangement uses TRBV21-1 and TRBJ1-2; the table's D gene call, TRBD1, was not cross checked with the DNA. TRBV21-1 is reported as a pseudogene. The CDR3 loop spans 17 amino acids.

The chain combines TRBV18 with TRBJ2-7; 7 nucleotides align to TRBD2. Germline trimming cut 4 bases from V and 0 bases from J; bases unmatched to any gene: 3. CDR1 is KGHSH, CDR2 LQKENI, per germline. This CDR3 comprises 14 residues. This CDR3 is CASSLGGDSYEQYF. The CDR3 bases are TGTGCCAGCTCACTGGGAGGGGACTCCTACGAGCAGTACTTC.

The chain employs TRBV14 and TRBJ1-6, with D perhaps TRBD1 (5 bases). Trimming removed 6 bases at V and 0 bases at J, with 15 bases between. The CDR3 runs 17 residues. Germline V gives CDR1 SGHDN, CDR2 FVKESK. CDR3 sequence (DNA): TGTGCCAGCAGTCTCGTTGGGGGTTTCTCCTATAATTCACCCCTCCACTTT. As protein: CASSLVGGFSYNSPLHF.

The chain couples TRBV2 to TRBJ2-1; 9 bases agree with TRBD2. The length of the CDR3 is 15 residues. Germline assignment: CDR1 SNHLY and CDR2 FYNNEI. The V segment lost 4 bases and the J segment 6 bases; nucleotides outside the gene matches: 7. The CDR3 nucleotides read TGTGCCAGCAGTGGCACTAGGCGGGGGGGCAATGAGCAGTTCTTC. This translates into CASSGTRRGGNEQFF.

This chain links TRBV20-1 with TRBJ2-2; D not certain. This CDR3 region has 13 residues. V lost 5 bases and J lost 1, with 8 bases in between. The germline CDR1 and CDR2 sequences are DFQATT and SNEGSKA (reference sequence). Here the CDR3 DNA reads TGCAGTGCTCTGTACGTGAACACCGGGGAGCTGTTTTTT. It translates to CSALYVNTGELFF.

The V and J genes are TRBV6-2 or TRBV6-3 and TRBJ2-1, with D maybe TRBD2 (5 bases). Germline V gives CDR1 MNHEY, CDR2 SVGEGT. Trimming stripped 6 bases from V and 6 bases from J, with 12 bases between. The CDR3 covers 13 residues. CDR3 protein: CASSPAAGNEQFF. In nucleotides, the CDR3 is TGTGCCAGCAGCCCAGCCGCGGGCAATGAGCAGTTCTTC.

In nucleotides, the CDR3 is TGCGCCAGCAGCCAAGATGGTAGAGGATTTAGTGGCTACACCTTC. Protein product: CASSQDGRGFSGYTF. This chain links TRBV4-1 with TRBJ1-2; D unclear. The CDR3 loop spans 15 amino acids. Trimming shortened V by 0 bases and J by 7 bases, and 15 bases separated the two germline ends. Germline CDR1 reads MGHRA; CDR2 reads YSYEKL.

The chain has TRBV7-2 and TRBJ2-7; possibly TRBD1 for D (9 bases). V dropped 7 bases and J dropped 0 bases, with 19 bases sitting between them. The germline V gene encodes CDR1 SGHTA and CDR2 FQGNSA. CDR3 length equals 16 residues. CDR3 residues: CASTQDRGTSSYEQYF. The CDR3 DNA follows: TGTGCCAGCACTCAAGACAGGGGGACTAGCTCCTACGAGCAGTACTTC.

There are a few counts of this clonotype. The rearrangement links TRBV7-9 to TRBJ2-1; D remains ambiguous. CDR1 and CDR2 (germline): SEHNR, FQNEAQ (reference sequence). The CDR3 is 11 residues long. Trimming shortened V by 6 bases and J by 2 bases, and 2 bases separated the two germline ends. CDR3 nucleotide sequence: TGTGCCAGCAGTCCCTACAATGAGCAGTTCTTC. As protein: CASSPYNEQFF.

This clonotype was recorded only once. The V gene is TRBV6-6, the J gene TRBJ1-1; 8 nucleotides align to TRBD1. The germline V gene has CDR1 MNHNY and CDR2 SVGAGI (reference sequence). The V gene end was trimmed by 6 bases and the J gene end by 1 base; junction bases not matched to a gene: 7. This CDR3 has 15 amino acids. The CDR3 region has the DNA TGTGCCAGCAGCACAGGGGGAGGGACGAACACTGAAGCTTTCTTT. This sequence encodes CASSTGGGTNTEAFF.

CDR3 amino acids: CSGTTGGAYEQYF. CDR3 nucleotide sequence: TGCAGTGGCACGACAGGGGGAGCCTACGAGCAGTACTTC. V and J are TRBV20-1 and TRBJ2-7, with 9 bases lining up with TRBD1. The germline CDR1 and CDR2 sequences are DFQATT and SNEGSKA (reference sequence). CDR3 size: 13 residues. Unmatched junction bases numbered 6, after V lost 7 bases and J lost 2 bases.

The chain has TRBV5-1 and TRBJ2-5, with a possible D match to TRBD2 (6 bases). Between the trimmed V and J ends, which lost 4 bases and 5 bases, there was a span of 15 bases. Germline-derived CDR1 and CDR2 are SGHRS and YFSETQ. The CDR3 length is 14 residues. This CDR3 reads CASSPRDSTETQYF. The CDR3 coding sequence is TGCGCCAGCAGCCCAAGGGACTCCACGGAGACCCAGTACTTC.